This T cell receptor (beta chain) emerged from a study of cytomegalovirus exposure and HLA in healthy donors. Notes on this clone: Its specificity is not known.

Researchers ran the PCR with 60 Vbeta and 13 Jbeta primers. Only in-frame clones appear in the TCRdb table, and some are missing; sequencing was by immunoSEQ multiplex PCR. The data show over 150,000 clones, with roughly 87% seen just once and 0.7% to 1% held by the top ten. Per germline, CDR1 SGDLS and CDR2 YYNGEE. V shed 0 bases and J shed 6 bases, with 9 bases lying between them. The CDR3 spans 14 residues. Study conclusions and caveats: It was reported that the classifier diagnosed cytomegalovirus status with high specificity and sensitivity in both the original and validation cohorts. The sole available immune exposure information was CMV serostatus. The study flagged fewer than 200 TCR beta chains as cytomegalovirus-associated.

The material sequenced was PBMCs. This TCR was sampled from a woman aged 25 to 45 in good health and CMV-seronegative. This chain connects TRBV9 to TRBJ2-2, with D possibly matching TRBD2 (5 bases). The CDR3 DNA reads TGTGCCAGCAGCGTAGGAGGGCGGGCCGGGGAGCTGTTTTTT. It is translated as CASSVGGRAGELFF.